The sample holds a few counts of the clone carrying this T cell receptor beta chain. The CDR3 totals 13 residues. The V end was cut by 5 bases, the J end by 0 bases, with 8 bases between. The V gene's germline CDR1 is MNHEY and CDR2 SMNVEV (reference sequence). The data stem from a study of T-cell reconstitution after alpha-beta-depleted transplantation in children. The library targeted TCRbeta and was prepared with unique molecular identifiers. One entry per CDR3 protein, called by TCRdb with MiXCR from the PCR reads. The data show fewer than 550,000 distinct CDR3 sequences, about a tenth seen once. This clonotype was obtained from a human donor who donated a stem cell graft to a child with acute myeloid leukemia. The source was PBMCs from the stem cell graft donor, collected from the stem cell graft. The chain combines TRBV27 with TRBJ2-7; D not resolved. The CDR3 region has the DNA TGTGCCAGCAGTCGAACACCCTCCTACGAGCAGTACTTC. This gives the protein CASSRTPSYEQYF.